Below are 21 T cell receptor beta chains sequenced from a single sample in a study of long-term antiretroviral therapy in people with HIV. They ran version v3.0 of the immunoSEQ assay at survey level. The assay was immunoSEQ multiplex PCR, and TCRdb's table has in-frame clones only and misses some. The sample records tens of thousands of clones, 90% to 95% being singletons. The material was unsorted PBMCs, obtained 3.7 years after starting antiretroviral therapy. Receptor source: a woman aged 45 to 65 with HIV.

The chain joins TRBV6-5 to TRBJ2-1; D is perhaps TRBD2 (6 bases). The V gene lost 8 bases and the J gene lost 6 bases, with 11 bases spanning the gap. Germline V gene sequence: CDR1 MNHEY, CDR2 SVGAGI. The CDR3 runs to 12 residues. The CDR3 region has the DNA TGTGCCAGCCGGGGAGGAGTCAATGAGCAGTTCTTC. Amino acids: CASRGGVNEQFF.

This chain links TRBV5-1 with TRBJ1-5, with D perhaps TRBD1 (5 bases). V was clipped by 0 bases and J by 5 bases, with 9 bases between them. This CDR3 contains 14 residues. Germline CDR1 reads SGHRS; CDR2 reads YFSETQ. The CDR3 region is CASSLAWGDQPQHF. CDR3 nucleotide sequence: TGCGCCAGCAGCTTGGCCTGGGGCGATCAGCCCCAGCATTTT.

The chain is built from TRBV30 and TRBJ1-1; D unresolved. Looked up from germline, CDR1 is GTSNPN and CDR2 is SVGIG (reference sequence). The CDR3 is made up of 15 amino acids. The V end was cut by 0 bases, the J end by 4 bases, with 15 bases between. The CDR3 DNA reads as TGTGCCTGGAGTGTAGGTAACGCCATAAGCACTGAAGCTTTCTTT. Protein product: CAWSVGNAISTEAFF.

This chain links TRBV5-1 with TRBJ2-1; D gene uncertain. This CDR3 has 14 amino acids. Trimming removed 2 bases from V and 6 bases from J, with 12 bases in between. Germline V gives CDR1 SGHRS, CDR2 YFSETQ. CDR3 loop: CASSFDGSINEQFF. The CDR3 coding sequence is TGCGCCAGCAGCTTCGACGGGTCAATCAATGAGCAGTTCTTC.

The chain carries TRBV27 and TRBJ2-7, with D possibly TRBD2 on 6 matching bases. Germline-derived CDR1 and CDR2 are MNHEY and SMNVEV (reference sequence). Between the trimmed V and J ends, which lost 1 base and 4 bases, there was a span of 8 bases. CDR3 length equals 13 residues. CDR3 sequence reads: CASSLWRGYEQYF. For the CDR3, the DNA is TGTGCCAGCAGTTTATGGAGGGGATACGAGCAGTACTTC.

The chain uses TRBV7-2 and TRBJ2-7; tentative D call: TRBD2 (5 bases). The germline V and J ends were trimmed by 3 bases and 2 bases, with 11 bases remaining between them. The CDR3 runs 14 residues. Per germline, CDR1 SGHTA and CDR2 FQGNSA. As DNA, the CDR3 is TGTGCCAGCAGCTTCCGCGCCGGGACCTACGAGCAGTACTTC. It encodes CASSFRAGTYEQYF.

V and J are TRBV7-2 and TRBJ1-6; D remains ambiguous. The CDR3 is 13 amino acids. Trimming stripped 5 bases from V and 8 bases from J, with 10 bases between. Per the germline V gene, CDR1 is SGHTA and CDR2 is FQGNSA. In DNA form, the CDR3 reads TGTGCCAGCAGCCGAATCCAGGATTCACCCCTCCACTTT. Translated: CASSRIQDSPLHF.

The chain couples TRBV5-4 to TRBJ2-7, with 13 bases matching TRBD2. CDR1 SGHNT and CDR2 YYREEE come from the germline V gene (reference sequence). Trimming took 3 bases from V and 3 from J; bases not matched to a gene: 3. CDR3 length equals 15 residues. DNA for the CDR3: TGTGCCAGCAGCTCCGGACTAGCGGGGGTCTACGAGCAGTACTTC. Translation: CASSSGLAGVYEQYF.

This chain joins TRBV6-1 and TRBJ1-1; D gene uncertain. CDR1 MNHNS and CDR2 SASEGT come from the germline V gene. This CDR3 contains 13 residues. With 4 bases removed from V and 1 base from J, the gap between germline ends came to 7 bases. CDR3 nucleotides: TGTGCCAGCAGTGCCGGGAGGAACACTGAAGCTTTCTTT. It translates to CASSAGRNTEAFF.

J is TRBJ1-1 and V is TRBV6-6; 7 bases fit TRBD1. The CDR3 length is 14 residues. The germline CDR1 and CDR2 sequences are MNHNY and SVGAGI (reference sequence). Trimming cost V 5 bases and J 4 bases; bases outside gene matches: 7. CDR3 protein: CASSLGGEGTEAFF. As DNA, the CDR3 is TGTGCCAGCAGTCTAGGGGGCGAGGGCACTGAAGCTTTCTTT.

The count of this clone is one. The chain couples TRBV28 to TRBJ1-2; a weak D match, TRBD1 (6 bases). The V end was cut by 3 bases, the J end by 4 bases, with 15 bases between. Per the germline V gene, CDR1 is MDHEN and CDR2 is SYDVKM. This CDR3 contains 15 residues. The CDR3 bases are TGTGCCAGCAGTTTCGCGGACAGTGAGGCCTATGGCTACACCTTC. The encoded protein is CASSFADSEAYGYTF.

The chain uses TRBV30 and TRBJ1-2; a possible D gene is TRBD1 (6 bases). V lost 3 bases and J lost 8, with 16 bases in between. CDR1 is GTSNPN, CDR2 SVGIG, per germline (reference sequence). The CDR3 runs 13 residues. The CDR3 sequence is CAWREGVLGGYTF. DNA for the CDR3: TGTGCCTGGAGGGAGGGGGTTTTAGGAGGCTACACCTTC.

The genes are TRBV20-1 and TRBJ1-1, with 7 bases lining up with TRBD1. Germline trimming cut 3 bases from V and 7 bases from J; bases unmatched to any gene: 2. This CDR3 comprises 11 residues. The germline gives CDR1 DFQATT, CDR2 SNEGSKA (reference sequence). In nucleotides, the CDR3 is TGCAGTGCTAGTGGACAGGTTGAAGCTTTCTTT. Protein: CSASGQVEAFF.

This chain links TRBV7-3 with TRBJ1-6, with D tentatively TRBD1 (5 bases). The germline V gene has CDR1 SGHTA and CDR2 FQGTGA. Deletions cut 3 bases from V and 7 bases from J, with 10 bases between. The CDR3 is 14 amino acids. This CDR3 is CASSLGVRNSPLHF. The CDR3 DNA reads as TGTGCCAGCAGCTTGGGGGTTCGAAATTCACCCCTCCACTTT.

The J gene is TRBJ1-4, the V gene TRBV5-6; TRBD1 might be the D (6 bases). Trimming shortened V by 0 bases and J by 2 bases, and 8 bases separated the two germline ends. Germline CDR1 reads SGHDT; CDR2 reads YYEEEE. This CDR3 comprises 15 residues. The CDR3 reads CASSLVDRTNEKLFF. CDR3 sequence (DNA): TGTGCCAGCAGCTTGGTCGACAGGACTAATGAAAAACTGTTTTTT.

This chain connects TRBV5-4 to TRBJ2-5, with TRBD2 matching 7 bases. Trimming at V came to 1 base and at J to 2 bases, leaving 5 bases not matched to a gene. This CDR3 spans 15 amino acids. In germline, CDR1 is SGHNT, CDR2 YYREEE (reference sequence). The CDR3 sequence is CASSLFSGPQETQYF. As DNA, the CDR3 is TGTGCCAGCAGCTTGTTTAGCGGGCCACAAGAGACCCAGTACTTC.

The V and J genes are TRBV4-1 and TRBJ1-1; D gene unclear. There are 13 residues in the CDR3. Per germline, CDR1 MGHRA and CDR2 YSYEKL. V was shortened by 4 bases and J by 3 bases, with 9 bases between the two germline ends. The CDR3 loop reads CASSLEPYTEAFF. The DNA of the CDR3 is TGCGCCAGCAGCCTAGAGCCTTACACTGAAGCTTTCTTT.

This chain joins TRBV19 and TRBJ1-6; D is unresolved. The CDR3 is 14 amino acids. The V end lost 9 bases, the J end lost 7 bases, and 16 bases lay between the germline ends. The germline V gene encodes CDR1 LNHDA and CDR2 SQIVND (reference sequence). The CDR3 nucleotides are TGTGCCAGCACCCTGGATACAAGGAATTCACCCCTCCACTTT. It specifies CASTLDTRNSPLHF. The entire variable domain, with the rest obtained from reference TRBV19 and TRBJ1-6, is as follows: DGGITQSPKYLFRKEGQNVTLSCEQNLNHDAMYWYRQDPGQGLRLIYYSQIVNDFQKGDIAEGYSVSREKKESFPLTVTSAQKNPTAFYLCASTLDTRNSPLHFGNGTRLTVT.

The chain combines TRBV10-2 with TRBJ1-2; D gene unclear. The germline CDR1 and CDR2 sequences are WSHSY and SAAADI. CDR3 length: 11 amino acids. V was pared by 6 bases and J by 3 bases, with 5 bases between. The CDR3 reads CASSADYGYTF. The CDR3 region has the DNA TGCGCCAGCAGCGCGGACTATGGCTACACCTTC.

This chain links TRBV19 with TRBJ1-2; a possible D gene is TRBD1 (6 bases). The CDR3 consists of 15 residues. V gave up 6 bases and J gave up 1 base, with 15 bases separating them. Per the germline V gene, CDR1 is LNHDA and CDR2 is SQIVND (reference sequence). CDR3 DNA: TGTGCCAGTAGCCTTAGAGGCAGGGGTAACTATGGCTACACCTTC. Amino acid sequence: CASSLRGRGNYGYTF.

DNA of the CDR3: TGTGCCAGCAGTTCCTGGGCACCGAGCACTGAAGCTTTCTTT. Translated: CASSSWAPSTEAFF. The genes are TRBV27 and TRBJ1-1; D remains unclear. Trimming took 4 bases from V and 4 from J, leaving 13 bases between them. This CDR3 region has 14 residues. Per the germline V gene, CDR1 is MNHEY and CDR2 is SMNVEV (reference sequence).